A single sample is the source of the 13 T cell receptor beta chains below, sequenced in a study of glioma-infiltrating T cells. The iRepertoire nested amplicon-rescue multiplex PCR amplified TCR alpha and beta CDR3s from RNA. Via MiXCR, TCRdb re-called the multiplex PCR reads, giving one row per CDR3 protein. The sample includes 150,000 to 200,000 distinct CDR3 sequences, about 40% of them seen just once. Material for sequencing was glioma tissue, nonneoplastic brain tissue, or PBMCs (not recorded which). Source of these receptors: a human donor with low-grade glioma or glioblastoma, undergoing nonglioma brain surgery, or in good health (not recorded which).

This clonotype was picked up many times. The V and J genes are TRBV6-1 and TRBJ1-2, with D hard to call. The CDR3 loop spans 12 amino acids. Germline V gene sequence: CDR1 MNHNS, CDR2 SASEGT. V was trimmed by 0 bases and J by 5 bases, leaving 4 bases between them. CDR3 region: CASSEATYGYTF. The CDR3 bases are TGTGCCAGCAGTGAAGCGACATATGGCTACACCTTC.

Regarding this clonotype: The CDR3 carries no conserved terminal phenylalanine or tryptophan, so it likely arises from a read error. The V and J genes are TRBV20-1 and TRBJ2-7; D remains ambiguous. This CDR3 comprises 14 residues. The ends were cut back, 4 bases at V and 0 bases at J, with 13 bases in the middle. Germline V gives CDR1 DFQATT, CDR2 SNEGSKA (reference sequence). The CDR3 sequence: CSAMHPLSSYEQYL. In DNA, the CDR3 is TGCAGTGCTATGCACCCGCTCAGCTCCTACGAGCAGTACCTC.

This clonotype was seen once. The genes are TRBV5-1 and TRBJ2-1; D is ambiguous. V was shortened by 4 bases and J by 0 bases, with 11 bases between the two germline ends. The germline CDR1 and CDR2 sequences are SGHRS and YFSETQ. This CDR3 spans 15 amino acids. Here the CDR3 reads CASSPSFNSYNEQFF. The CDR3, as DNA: TGCGCCAGCAGCCCCTCGTTTAACTCCTACAATGAGCAGTTCTTC.

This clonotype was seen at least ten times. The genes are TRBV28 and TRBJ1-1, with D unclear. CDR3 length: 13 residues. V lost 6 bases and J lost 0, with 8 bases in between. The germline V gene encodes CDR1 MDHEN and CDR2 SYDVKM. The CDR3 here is CASRFPMNTEAFF. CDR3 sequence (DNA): TGTGCCAGCAGGTTTCCGATGAACACTGAAGCTTTCTTT.

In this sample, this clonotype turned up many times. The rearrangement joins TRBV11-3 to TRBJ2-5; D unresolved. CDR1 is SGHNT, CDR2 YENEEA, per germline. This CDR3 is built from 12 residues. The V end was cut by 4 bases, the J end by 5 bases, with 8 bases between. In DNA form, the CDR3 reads TGTGCCAGCAGCTCCAACCGTGAGACCCAGTACTTC. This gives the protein CASSSNRETQYF.

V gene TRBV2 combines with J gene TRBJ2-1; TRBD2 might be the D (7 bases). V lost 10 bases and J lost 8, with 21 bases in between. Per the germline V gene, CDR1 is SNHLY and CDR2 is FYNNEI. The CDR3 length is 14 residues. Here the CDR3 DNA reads TGTGCCATACAATGGACGGGGGGCTCGCATGAGCAGTTCTTC. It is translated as CAIQWTGGSHEQFF.

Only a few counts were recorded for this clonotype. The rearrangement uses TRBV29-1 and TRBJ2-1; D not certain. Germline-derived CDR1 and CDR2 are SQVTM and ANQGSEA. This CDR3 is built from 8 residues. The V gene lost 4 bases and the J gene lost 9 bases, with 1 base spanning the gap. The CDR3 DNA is TGCAGCGTTGGTGAGCAGTTCTTC. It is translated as CSVGEQFF.

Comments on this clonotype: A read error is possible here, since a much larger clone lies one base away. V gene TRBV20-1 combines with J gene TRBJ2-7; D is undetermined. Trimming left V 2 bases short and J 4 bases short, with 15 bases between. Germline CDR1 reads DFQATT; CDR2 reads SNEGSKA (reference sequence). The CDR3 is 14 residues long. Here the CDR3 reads CSARPGDRWYEQYF. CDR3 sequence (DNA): TGCAGTGCTAGACCCGGTGACCGGTGGTACGAGCAGTACTTC.

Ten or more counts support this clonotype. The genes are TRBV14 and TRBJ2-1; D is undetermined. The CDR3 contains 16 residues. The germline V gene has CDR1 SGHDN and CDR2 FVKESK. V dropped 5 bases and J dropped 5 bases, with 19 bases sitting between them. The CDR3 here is CASSSFGFQVDNEQFF. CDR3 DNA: TGTGCCAGCAGCAGTTTTGGGTTCCAGGTCGACAATGAGCAGTTCTTC.

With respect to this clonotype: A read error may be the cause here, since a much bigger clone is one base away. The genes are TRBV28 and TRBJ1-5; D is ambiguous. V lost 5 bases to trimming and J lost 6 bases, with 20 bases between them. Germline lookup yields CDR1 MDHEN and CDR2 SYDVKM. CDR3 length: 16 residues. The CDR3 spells CASSQPGEGVFQPQHF. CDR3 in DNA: TGTGCCAGCAGTCAGCCCGGGGAGGGAGTATTTCAGCCCCAGCATTTT.

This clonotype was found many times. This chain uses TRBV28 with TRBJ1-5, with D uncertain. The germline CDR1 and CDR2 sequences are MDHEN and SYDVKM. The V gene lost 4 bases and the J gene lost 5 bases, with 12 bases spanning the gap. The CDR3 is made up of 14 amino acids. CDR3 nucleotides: TGTGCCAGCAGTTACTACGTACGGGATCAGCCCCAGCATTTT. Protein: CASSYYVRDQPQHF.

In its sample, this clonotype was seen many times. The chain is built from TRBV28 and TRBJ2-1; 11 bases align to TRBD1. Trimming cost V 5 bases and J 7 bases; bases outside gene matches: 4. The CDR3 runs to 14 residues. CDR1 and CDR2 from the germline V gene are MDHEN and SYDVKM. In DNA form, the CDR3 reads TGTGCCAGCAGTAGCGGACAGGGGGCGAATGAGCAGTTCTTC. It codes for CASSSGQGANEQFF.

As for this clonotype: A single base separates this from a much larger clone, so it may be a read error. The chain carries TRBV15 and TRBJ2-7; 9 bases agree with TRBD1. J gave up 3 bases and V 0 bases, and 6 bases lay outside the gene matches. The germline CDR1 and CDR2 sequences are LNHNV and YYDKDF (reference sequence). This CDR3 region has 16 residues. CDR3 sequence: CATSRDKGTGSYEQYF. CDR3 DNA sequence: TGTGCCACCAGCAGAGATAAAGGGACAGGGAGCTACGAGCAGTACTTC.